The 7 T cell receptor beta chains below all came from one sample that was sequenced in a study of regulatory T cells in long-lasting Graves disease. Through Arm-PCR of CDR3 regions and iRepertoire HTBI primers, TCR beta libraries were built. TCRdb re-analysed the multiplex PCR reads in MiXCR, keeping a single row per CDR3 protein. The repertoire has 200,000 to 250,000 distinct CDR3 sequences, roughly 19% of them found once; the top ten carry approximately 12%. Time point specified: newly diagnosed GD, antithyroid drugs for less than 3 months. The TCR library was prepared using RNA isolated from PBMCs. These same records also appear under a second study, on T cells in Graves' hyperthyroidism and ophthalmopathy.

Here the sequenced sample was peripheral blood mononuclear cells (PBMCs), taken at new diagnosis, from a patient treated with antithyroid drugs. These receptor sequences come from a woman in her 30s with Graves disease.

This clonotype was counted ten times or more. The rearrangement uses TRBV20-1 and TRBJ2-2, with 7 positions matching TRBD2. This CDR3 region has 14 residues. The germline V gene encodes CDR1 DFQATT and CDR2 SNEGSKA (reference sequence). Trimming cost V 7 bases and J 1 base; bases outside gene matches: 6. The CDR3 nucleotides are TGCAGTGTTTTAAGCGGGGTGAACACCGGGGAGCTGTTTTTT. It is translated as CSVLSGVNTGELFF.

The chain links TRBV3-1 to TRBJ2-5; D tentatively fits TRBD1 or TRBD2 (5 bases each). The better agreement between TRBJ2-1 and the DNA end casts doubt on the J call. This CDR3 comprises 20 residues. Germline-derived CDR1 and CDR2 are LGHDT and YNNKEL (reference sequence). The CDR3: CASSQDFSTGASAVYNEQFF. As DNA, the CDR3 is TGTGCCAGCAGCCAAGATTTTTCTACCGGGGCGTCGGCGGTGTACAATGAGCAGTTCTTC.

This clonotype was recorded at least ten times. CDR3 DNA: TGTGCCAGCAGTAGGACAGGGGCGGACTCAGATACGCAGTATTTT. Its translation is CASSRTGADSDTQYF. V and J are TRBV2 and TRBJ2-3, with TRBD1 matching 9 bases. J lost 4 bases, V lost 5 bases, and 7 bases had no gene match. The germline V gene encodes CDR1 SNHLY and CDR2 FYNNEI. The CDR3 covers 15 residues.

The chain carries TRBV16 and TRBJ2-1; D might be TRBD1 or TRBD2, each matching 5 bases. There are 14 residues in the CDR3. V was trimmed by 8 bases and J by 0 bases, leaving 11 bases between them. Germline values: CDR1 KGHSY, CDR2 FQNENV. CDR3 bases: TGTGCCAGCTCGGGGCGGAGCTCCTACAATGAGCAGTTCTTC. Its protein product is CASSGRSSYNEQFF.

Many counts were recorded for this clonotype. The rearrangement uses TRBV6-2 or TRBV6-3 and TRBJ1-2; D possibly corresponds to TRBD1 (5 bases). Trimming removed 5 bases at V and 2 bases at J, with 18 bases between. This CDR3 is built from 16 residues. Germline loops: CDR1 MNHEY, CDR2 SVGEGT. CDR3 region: CASSDRGGGGNYGYTF. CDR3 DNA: TGTGCCAGCAGTGACCGTGGGGGAGGAGGCAACTATGGCTACACCTTC.

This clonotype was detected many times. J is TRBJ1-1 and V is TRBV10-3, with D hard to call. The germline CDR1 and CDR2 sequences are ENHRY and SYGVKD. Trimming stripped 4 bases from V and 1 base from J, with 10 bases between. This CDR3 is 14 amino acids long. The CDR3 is CAISVGVGNTEAFF. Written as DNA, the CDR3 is TGTGCCATCAGTGTTGGAGTGGGGAACACTGAAGCTTTCTTT.

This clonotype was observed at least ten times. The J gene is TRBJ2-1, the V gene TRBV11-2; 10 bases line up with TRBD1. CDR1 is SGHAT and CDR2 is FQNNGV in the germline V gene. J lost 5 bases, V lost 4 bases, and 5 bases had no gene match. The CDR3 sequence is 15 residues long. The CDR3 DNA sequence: TGTGCCAGCAGCTCGTGGGACAGGGGAAACAATGAGCAGTTCTTC. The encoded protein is CASSSWDRGNNEQFF.